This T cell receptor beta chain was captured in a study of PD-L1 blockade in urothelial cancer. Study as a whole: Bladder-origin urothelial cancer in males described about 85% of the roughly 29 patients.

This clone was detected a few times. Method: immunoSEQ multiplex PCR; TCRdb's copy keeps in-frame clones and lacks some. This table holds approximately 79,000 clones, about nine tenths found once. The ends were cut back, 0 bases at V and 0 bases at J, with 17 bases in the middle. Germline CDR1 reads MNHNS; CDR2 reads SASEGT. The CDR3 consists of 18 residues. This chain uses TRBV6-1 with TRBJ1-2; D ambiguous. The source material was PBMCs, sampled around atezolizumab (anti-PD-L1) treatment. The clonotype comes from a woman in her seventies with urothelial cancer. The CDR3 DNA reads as TGTGCCAGCAGTGAAGCTAGGCGCCAACAGCAAGCTAACTATGGCTACACCTTC. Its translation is CASSEARRQQQANYGYTF.